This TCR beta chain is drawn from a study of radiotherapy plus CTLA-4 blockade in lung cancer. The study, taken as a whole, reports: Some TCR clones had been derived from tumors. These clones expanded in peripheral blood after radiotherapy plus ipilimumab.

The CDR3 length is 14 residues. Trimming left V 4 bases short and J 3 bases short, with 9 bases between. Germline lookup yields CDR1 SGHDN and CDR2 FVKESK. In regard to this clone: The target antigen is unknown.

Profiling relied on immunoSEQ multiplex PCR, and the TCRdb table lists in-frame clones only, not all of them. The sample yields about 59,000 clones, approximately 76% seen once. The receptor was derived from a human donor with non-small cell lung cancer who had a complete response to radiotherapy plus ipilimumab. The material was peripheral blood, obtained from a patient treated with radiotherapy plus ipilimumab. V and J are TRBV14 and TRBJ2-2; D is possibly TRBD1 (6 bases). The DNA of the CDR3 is TGTGCCAGCAGCCGCGCAGGGGACACCGGGGAGCTGTTTTTT. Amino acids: CASSRAGDTGELFF.